This entry is about one T cell receptor (beta chain). No antigen is known for it. Assay used: immunoSEQ multiplex PCR; TCRdb lists only in-frame clones, some missing. The data show roughly 120,000 clones, roughly 83% seen once. V was cut by 5 bases and J by 6 bases, with 14 bases left in between. This CDR3 comprises 14 residues. The germline V gene has CDR1 LGHNT and CDR2 FRNRAP. It was the approximately 120-subject validation cohort, separate from the 666-subject first cohort, to which the donors belonged. These data belong to a study of cytomegalovirus exposure and HLA in healthy donors. Study details: A later analysis reported the approximately 120 validation repertoires used the same platform as the approximately 660 first-cohort repertoires.

Study observations and caveats: Rarity marked most TCR sequences, yet some public TCRs occurred in many donors.

The material sequenced was PBMCs. The V call is TRBV12-5, the J call TRBJ2-1; D perhaps matches TRBD1 (6 bases). The receptor was isolated from a young man in good health and CMV-seronegative. The CDR3, as DNA: TGTGCTAGTGGTGGATCAGGGGCTAGCAATGAGCAGTTCTTC. Protein product: CASGGSGASNEQFF.